What follows are 6 T cell receptor beta chains derived from one specimen sequenced in a study of T cell repertoires in cytomegalovirus infection. A single record per CDR3 protein comes from TCRdb applying MiXCR to the reads. The sample gives about 460,000 distinct CDR3 sequences, over 9% of which show up once; about 10% is in the top ten. The material sequenced was PBMCs. Receptors were obtained from a human donor in good health (CMV status not recorded). Some clones in this sample may be carry-over from other donors' samples.

V and J are TRBV2 and TRBJ1-2, with 8 bases lining up with TRBD1. Germline V gene data show CDR1 as SNHLY and CDR2 as FYNNEI. Trimming at V came to 6 bases and at J to 4 bases, leaving 7 bases not matched to a gene. There are 14 residues in the CDR3. CDR3 in amino acids: CASRPGQGRYGYTF. The CDR3 DNA sequence: TGTGCCAGCAGGCCCGGACAGGGCCGCTATGGCTACACCTTC.

This clonotype was seen a single time. The chain carries TRBV7-6 and TRBJ2-3, with D possibly being TRBD1 (6 bases). Trimming took 5 bases from V and 4 from J, leaving 19 bases between them. Germline CDR1 SGHVS, CDR2 FNYEAQ. CDR3 size: 16 residues. The CDR3 loop reads CASSDRWTERPDTQYF. The DNA of the CDR3 is TGTGCCAGCAGCGACCGCTGGACAGAACGGCCAGATACGCAGTATTTT.

This clonotype showed up just a few times. The DNA of the CDR3 is TGTGCCAGCAGGTTGGTTGGCGAGCAGTACTTC. Translating it yields CASRLVGEQYF. V usage is TRBV28 and J usage is TRBJ2-7; D not resolved. Trimming left V 6 bases short and J 6 bases short, with 9 bases between. The CDR3 consists of 11 residues. CDR1 and CDR2 from the germline V gene are MDHEN and SYDVKM.

This clonotype was detected many times. V is TRBV7-9 and J is TRBJ2-2, with D possibly being TRBD2 (7 bases). Looked up from germline, CDR1 is SEHNR and CDR2 is FQNEAQ (reference sequence). The ends were cut back, 3 bases at V and 7 bases at J, with 18 bases in the middle. The CDR3 is 16 residues long. The CDR3 protein is CASSLGASGDYGELFF. Here the CDR3 DNA reads TGTGCCAGCAGCTTGGGGGCCAGCGGGGATTACGGGGAGCTGTTTTTT.

In this sample, this clonotype turned up many times. V and J are TRBV7-9 and TRBJ1-5; TRBD1 might be the D (6 bases). Germline CDR1 SEHNR, CDR2 FQNEAQ (reference sequence). Trimming removed 3 bases from V and 1 base from J, with 13 bases in between. The CDR3 is made up of 16 amino acids. The CDR3 DNA is TGTGCCAGCAGCTTGGGAGGGGGGGGAAGCAATCAGCCCCAGCATTTT. Its translation is CASSLGGGGSNQPQHF. The variable domain in full, with the rest retrieved from reference TRBV7-9 and TRBJ1-5, is DTGVSQNPRHKITKRGQNVTFRCDPISEHNRLYWYRQTLGQGPEFLTYFQNEAQLEKSRLLSDRFSAERPKGSFSTLEIQRTEQGDSAMYLCASSLGGGGSNQPQHFGDGTRLSIL.

In this sample, this clonotype turned up a few times. The V and J genes are TRBV20-1 and TRBJ2-3; a possible D gene is TRBD2 (6 bases). V dropped 6 bases and J dropped 9 bases, with 19 bases sitting between them. The CDR3 contains 13 residues. The germline V gene encodes CDR1 DFQATT and CDR2 SNEGSKA (reference sequence). This CDR3 is CSAIRGIGGTQYF. DNA of the CDR3: TGCAGTGCCATTCGGGGGATCGGGGGAACGCAGTATTTT.